One T cell receptor beta chain is described in this entry. CDR1 and CDR2 from the germline V gene are KGHSH and LQKENI. Between the trimmed V and J ends, which lost 4 bases and 1 base, there was a span of 13 bases. The CDR3 is 15 residues long. This specimen comes from a study of T cell responses to AZD1222 COVID-19 vaccine. TCRdb keeps only in-frame clones here, not all; method: immunoSEQ multiplex PCR. The data contain about 130,000 clones, around 85% of them seen just once; the ten biggest clones take up over 7%. Sample: peripheral blood, taken on day 0 of AZD1222 vaccination. The rearrangement links TRBV18 to TRBJ1-1; D is possibly TRBD1 (5 bases). The TCR was taken from an adult in good health. The DNA for the CDR3 is TGTGCCAGCTCACGATTGGGGGGGACGAACACTGAAGCTTTCTTT. Translation gives CASSRLGGTNTEAFF.